Listed here are 13 T cell receptor beta chains from one sample, sequenced in a study of T cells in Graves' hyperthyroidism and ophthalmopathy. The source material, RNA transcripts, was used to amplify TCR beta CDR3 regions. First-round RT-PCR of the TCR CDR3 relied on the HTBI primer set. One entry per CDR3 protein results from TCRdb running MiXCR on the multiplex PCR reads. The repertoire has over 700,000 distinct CDR3 sequences, approximately 36% of them found once; the top ten carry around 30%. The source material was blood. Receptors were obtained from a woman aged 40 to 50 with Graves' hyperthyroidism.

A few counts support this clonotype. The CDR3 here is CASSFGLAGGLQETQYF. DNA of the CDR3: TGTGCCAGCAGTTTCGGACTAGCGGGGGGACTCCAAGAGACCCAGTACTTC. The genes are TRBV12-3 or TRBV12-4 and TRBJ2-5; 14 bases fit TRBD2. CDR3 length equals 17 residues. With V trimmed by 3 bases and J by 1 base, 4 bases remained unmatched.

This clonotype was observed at least ten times. The V gene is TRBV11-3, the J gene TRBJ1-2; D remains unclear. Trimming shortened V by 3 bases and J by 4 bases, and 3 bases separated the two germline ends. Germline CDR1 is SGHNT and CDR2 is YENEEA. This CDR3 spans 11 amino acids. For the CDR3, the DNA is TGTGCCAGCAGCTTTGGCTATGGCTACACCTTC. This sequence encodes CASSFGYGYTF.

This clonotype appeared a single time. A much larger clone lies a single base off, so this may be a read error. This chain joins TRBV20-1 and TRBJ2-5; no definite D call. The CDR3 is 11 residues long. The ends were cut back, 5 bases at V and 3 bases at J, with 7 bases in the middle. Germline lookup yields CDR1 DFQATT and CDR2 SNEGSKA (reference sequence). As DNA, the CDR3 is TGCAGTGCTTACTATAAAGAGACCCAGTACTTC. As protein: CSAYYKETQYF.

This clonotype was recorded many times. The chain is built from TRBV29-1 and TRBJ2-6; D ambiguous. Between the trimmed V and J ends, which lost 7 bases and 0 bases, there was a span of 16 bases. The length of the CDR3 is 16 residues. Per germline, CDR1 SQVTM and CDR2 ANQGSEA. In nucleotides, the CDR3 is TGCAGCGCTTGGACGTTCCCGGACTCTGGGGCCAACGTCCTGACTTTC. Amino acid sequence: CSAWTFPDSGANVLTF.

The genes are TRBV7-2 and TRBJ2-7; 7 nucleotides line up with TRBD1. The CDR3 sequence is 15 residues long. The trim removed 5 bases at V and 0 bases at J, leaving 7 bases unmatched. The germline gives CDR1 SGHTA, CDR2 FQGNSA. This CDR3 is CASSRQGLSSYEQYF. The CDR3 DNA is TGTGCCAGCAGCCGACAGGGCCTTAGCTCCTACGAGCAGTACTTC.

The chain recombines TRBV5-5 with TRBJ2-6; TRBD1 matches 9 bases. Germline V gene sequence: CDR1 SGHKS, CDR2 YYEKEE (reference sequence). The CDR3 extends over 18 amino acids. V was clipped by 4 bases and J by 0 bases; unmatched bases: 8. The CDR3, as DNA: TGTGCCAGCAGCGTTACAGGGGGCTCGAGCTCTGGGGCCAACGTCCTGACTTTC. This gives the protein CASSVTGGSSSGANVLTF. The variable domain in full, with the rest retrieved from reference TRBV5-5 and TRBJ2-6, is DAGVTQSPTHLIKTRGQQVTLRCSPISGHKSVSWYQQVLGQGPQFIFQYYEKEERGRGNFPDRFSARQFPNYSSELNVNALLLGDSALYLCASSVTGGSSSGANVLTFGAGSRLTVL.

The table lists this clonotype with many counts. The V gene is TRBV29-1, the J gene TRBJ2-5; D possibly corresponds to TRBD2 (7 bases). CDR1 and CDR2 from the germline V gene are SQVTM and ANQGSEA. The V end lost 2 bases, the J end lost 5 bases, and 21 bases lay between the germline ends. The CDR3 is 16 residues long. This CDR3 is CSVEPAGGGGWETQYF. CDR3 in DNA: TGCAGCGTTGAACCGGCTGGCGGCGGGGGCTGGGAGACCCAGTACTTC.

The rearrangement uses TRBV7-3 and TRBJ2-1, with D uncertain. The CDR3 is 13 amino acids. Germline V gives CDR1 SGHTA, CDR2 FQGTGA. V shed 5 bases and J shed 5 bases, with 10 bases lying between them. CDR3 DNA sequence: TGTGCCAGCAGCACTCTGCTTGACAATGAGCAGTTCTTC. The encoded protein is CASSTLLDNEQFF.

This chain connects TRBV6-5 to TRBJ1-4, with D possibly TRBD1 on 5 matching bases. Per germline, CDR1 MNHEY and CDR2 SVGAGI. This CDR3 contains 18 residues. Trimming left V 0 bases short and J 0 bases short, with 14 bases between. This CDR3 reads CASSYSIQGVPTNEKLFF. Here the CDR3 DNA reads TGTGCCAGCAGTTACTCGATCCAGGGAGTCCCAACTAATGAAAAACTGTTTTTT.

The chain combines TRBV7-9 with TRBJ2-7, with 9 bases that match TRBD1. V lost 2 bases and J lost 2; bases outside the gene matches: 10. This CDR3 is built from 17 residues. CDR1 and CDR2 (germline): SEHNR, FQNEAQ (reference sequence). In nucleotides, the CDR3 is TGTGCCAGCAGCTTAAGGGGGGGAGGGACAGGGACCTACGAGCAGTACTTC. As protein: CASSLRGGGTGTYEQYF.

In its sample, this clonotype was seen many times. The chain carries TRBV6-5 and TRBJ1-2; maybe TRBD1 (5 bases). Trimming took 3 bases from V and 8 from J, leaving 13 bases between them. The CDR3 consists of 13 residues. In germline, CDR1 is MNHEY, CDR2 SVGAGI. For the CDR3, the DNA is TGTGCCAGCAGTTATCCTGGGACGGGCGGCTACACCTTC. This codes for CASSYPGTGGYTF.

V and J are TRBV6-1 and TRBJ2-7; a possible D gene is TRBD2 (6 bases). Germline V gene data show CDR1 as MNHNS and CDR2 as SASEGT. CDR3 length: 14 residues. Trimming took off 9 bases at V and 0 bases at J, with 15 bases between the two ends. This CDR3 reads CASQEGGISYEQYF. The DNA for the CDR3 is TGTGCCAGTCAGGAGGGTGGGATCTCCTACGAGCAGTACTTC.

This clonotype was seen repeatedly, ten times or more. The V and J genes are TRBV10-2 and TRBJ1-2; D ambiguous. Trimming removed 6 bases from V and 5 bases from J, with 7 bases in between. The V gene's germline CDR1 is WSHSY and CDR2 SAAADI. The CDR3 sequence is 11 residues long. CDR3 in amino acids: CASSRPYGYTF. Written as DNA, the CDR3 is TGCGCCAGCAGCAGGCCGTATGGCTACACCTTC.